Listed here is a single TCR beta chain. The CDR3 sequence is 16 residues long. With 5 bases clipped from V and 3 bases from J, the junction kept 8 bases outside the gene matches. In germline, CDR1 is LNHNV, CDR2 YYDKDF (reference sequence). As originally analysed: How many nucleated cells were present was estimated from reference gene primer amplification. Libraries were prepared by immunoSEQ multiplex PCR; TCRdb keeps only in-frame clonotypes and omits some of them. The D gene and trimming were derived from the DNA, and the V and J assignments and clone size from that table. The profile shows just over 65,000 clones, more than 80% of them singletons. This specimen belongs to a study of blood T cell repertoires in COVID-19. Study-level background: Specimens from acute and convalescent COVID-19 originated in the United States, Italy and Spain.

Sequencing was performed on peripheral blood. The sequence came from a man aged 30-40 years with acute or convalescent COVID-19. This chain uses TRBV15 with TRBJ2-7, with 12 bases aligning to TRBD2. The CDR3 nucleotides read TGTGCCACCAGCGTCCGGACTAGCGGGATCGTCTACGAGCAGTACTTC. Translating gives CATSVRTSGIVYEQYF.